The next 16 T cell receptor beta chains were all read from a single sample in a study of regulatory T cells in long-lasting Graves disease. The authors built TCR beta libraries using iRepertoire HTBI primers and Arm-PCR of CDR3 regions. Each CDR3 protein is one row after TCRdb ran MiXCR on the multiplex PCR reads. The sample shows a few hundred thousand distinct CDR3 sequences, approximately 10% of them seen only once. Documented time point: newly diagnosed GD, antithyroid drugs for less than 3 months. From PBMCs, RNA was extracted and then used to make the TCR library. The same sample was also studied in work on T cells in Graves' hyperthyroidism and ophthalmopathy.

The material was peripheral blood mononuclear cells (PBMCs), obtained at new diagnosis, from a patient treated with antithyroid drugs. The source of these receptors is a young woman with Graves disease.

V gene TRBV5-1 combines with J gene TRBJ2-1, with 7 bases that match TRBD2. Germline V gene sequence: CDR1 SGHRS, CDR2 YFSETQ. V lost 3 bases to trimming and J lost 3 bases; unmatched junction nucleotides: 9. CDR3 size: 16 residues. CDR3 bases: TGCGCCAGCAGCTCCTGGTTAGGCGGGGGCTACAATGAGCAGTTCTTC. Translated, it gives CASSSWLGGGYNEQFF.

The gene calls are TRBV20-1 and TRBJ2-1; 10 bases align to TRBD2. CDR1 is DFQATT, CDR2 SNEGSKA, per germline (reference sequence). This CDR3 region has 14 residues. Unmatched junction bases numbered 6, after V lost 6 bases and J lost 4 bases. In DNA form, the CDR3 reads TGCAGTGCCCCTAGCGGGAGTGGATACAATGAGCAGTTCTTC. This translates into CSAPSGSGYNEQFF.

The chain couples TRBV18 to TRBJ1-2, with TRBD1 matching over 8 bases. This CDR3 comprises 15 residues. Germline CDR1 and CDR2: KGHSH and LQKENI. V trimming: 3 bases; J trimming: 1 base; junction bases outside the gene matches: 4. The CDR3: CASSPRDRFNYGYTF. CDR3 nucleotides: TGTGCCAGCTCACCCCGGGACAGGTTTAACTATGGCTACACCTTC. Using reference TRBV18 and TRBJ1-2 for the parts outside the CDR3, the full variable domain is NAGVMQNPRHLVRRRGQEARLRCSPMKGHSHVYWYRQLPEEGLKFMVYLQKENIIDESGMPKERFSAEFPKEGPSILRIQQVVRGDSAAYFCASSPRDRFNYGYTFGSGTRLTVV.

In its sample, this clonotype was seen many times. This sequence joins TRBV7-9 and TRBJ1-1; D is unclear. The germline V gene has CDR1 SEHNR and CDR2 FQNEAQ (reference sequence). Trimming removed 5 bases at V and 3 bases at J, with 13 bases between. This CDR3 contains 14 residues. CDR3: CASSIGFLDTEAFF. CDR3 DNA: TGTGCCAGCAGCATAGGGTTTCTAGACACTGAAGCTTTCTTT. Variable domain in full (rest from reference TRBV7-9 and TRBJ1-1): DTGVSQNPRHKITKRGQNVTFRCDPISEHNRLYWYRQTLGQGPEFLTYFQNEAQLEKSRLLSDRFSAERPKGSFSTLEIQRTEQGDSAMYLCASSIGFLDTEAFFGQGTRLTVV.

The sample holds many counts of this clonotype. The rearrangement uses TRBV28 and TRBJ2-7; D is undetermined. CDR1 is MDHEN, CDR2 SYDVKM, per germline. Trimming removed 6 bases from V and 6 bases from J, with 18 bases in between. CDR3 length: 14 amino acids. The CDR3 is CASSFLGGGGEQYF. In nucleotides, the CDR3 is TGTGCCAGCAGCTTCCTGGGCGGCGGCGGCGAGCAGTACTTC.

The chain carries TRBV6-2 or TRBV6-3 and TRBJ2-6; D gene ambiguous. The CDR3 has 15 residues. CDR1 is MNHEY, CDR2 SVGEGT, per germline. Trimming pared 6 bases from V and 3 bases from J, leaving 12 bases between. CDR3 residues: CASSAPDGGANVLTF. The CDR3 DNA follows: TGTGCCAGCAGCGCCCCGGACGGTGGGGCCAACGTCCTGACTTTC.

This clonotype was observed at least ten times. The rearrangement links TRBV20-1 to TRBJ2-5; D not certain. The CDR3 sequence is 12 residues long. Per germline, CDR1 DFQATT and CDR2 SNEGSKA (reference sequence). The V end lost 5 bases, the J end lost 5 bases, and 12 bases lay between the germline ends. The CDR3, as DNA: TGCAGTGCTCACAAACTTCGGGAGACCCAGTACTTC. This translates into CSAHKLRETQYF.

This clonotype was observed at least ten times. The rearrangement joins TRBV20-1 to TRBJ2-7; the match to TRBD2 covers 8 bases. CDR3 size: 13 residues. V trimming: 3 bases; J trimming: 3 bases; junction bases outside the gene matches: 4. Germline CDR1 reads DFQATT; CDR2 reads SNEGSKA (reference sequence). The DNA of the CDR3 is TGCAGTGCTAGGGGGACTAGAGACTACGAGCAGTACTTC. It specifies CSARGTRDYEQYF.

This sequence joins TRBV20-1 and TRBJ2-1, with 10 bases identical to TRBD2. CDR1 is DFQATT and CDR2 is SNEGSKA in the germline V gene (reference sequence). Trimming removed 3 bases from V and 6 bases from J; junction bases left unmatched: 5. This CDR3 has 14 amino acids. As DNA, the CDR3 is TGCAGTGCTAGTGATAGCGGGAGGACCAATGAGCAGTTCTTC. Translation: CSASDSGRTNEQFF.

This clonotype came up many times. This chain links TRBV2 with TRBJ2-5; D not resolved. Germline V CDR1 and CDR2: SNHLY, FYNNEI. Trimming removed 0 bases at V and 4 bases at J, with 15 bases between. The CDR3 runs 16 residues. CDR3 sequence (DNA): TGTGCCAGCAGTGAAGCTAGCCCCATGGGAAGAGAGACCCAGTACTTC. Protein sequence: CASSEASPMGRETQYF.

Points on this clonotype: A far larger clone is one base from this, pointing to a likely read error. This chain connects TRBV10-3 to TRBJ2-7; 10 bases agree with TRBD1. Trimming removed 5 bases from V and 2 bases from J; junction bases left unmatched: 3. The CDR3 is made up of 14 amino acids. Germline V gene sequence: CDR1 ENHRY, CDR2 SYGVKD. The CDR3, as DNA: TGTGCCATCAGTCTCGGGACAGGGGCCTACGAGCAGTACTTC. It translates to CAISLGTGAYEQYF.

This clonotype was counted between two and nine times. V and J are TRBV4-2 and TRBJ1-5; D not certain. CDR1 and CDR2 (germline): LGHNA, YNFKEQ. This CDR3 comprises 15 residues. Trimming left V 4 bases short and J 6 bases short, with 16 bases between. The CDR3 sequence: CASSLEGGSGQPQHF. CDR3 in DNA: TGTGCCAGCAGCCTAGAAGGAGGCTCCGGTCAGCCCCAGCATTTT.

This clonotype turned up a few times. Since a much larger clone is just one base distant, this may be a read error. The chain is built from TRBV28 and TRBJ2-3, with D unclear. The last part of the DNA fits TRBJ2-7 better; the J call may be wrong. Germline CDR1 is MDHEN and CDR2 is SYDVKM. This CDR3 spans 16 amino acids. CDR3: CASSISIDGVRDEQYF. CDR3 bases: TGTGCCAGCAGTATATCGATAGATGGGGTTAGGGACGAGCAGTACTTC.

This chain connects TRBV20-1 to TRBJ2-7; 12 nucleotides agree with TRBD1. The germline CDR1 and CDR2 sequences are DFQATT and SNEGSKA (reference sequence). This CDR3 comprises 14 residues. V shed 6 bases and J 6 bases; nucleotides not matched to a gene: 9. The CDR3 here is CSANPGQGAAEQYF. The CDR3, as DNA: TGCAGTGCAAACCCGGGACAGGGGGCGGCCGAGCAGTACTTC.

This clonotype was counted ten times or more. The chain links TRBV29-1 to TRBJ1-6; TRBD1 matches at 8 bases. Germline V gives CDR1 SQVTM, CDR2 ANQGSEA. CDR3 length: 13 residues. Trimming removed 5 bases from V and 8 bases from J; junction bases left unmatched: 5. This CDR3 is CSVSDRADSPLHF. DNA of the CDR3: TGCAGCGTTTCGGACAGGGCTGATTCACCCCTCCACTTT.

This clonotype was counted only a few times. This chain uses TRBV9 with TRBJ1-2; D is unclear. Between the trimmed V and J ends, which lost 4 bases and 9 bases, there was a span of 13 bases. Germline V gene sequence: CDR1 SGDLS, CDR2 YYNGEE. The CDR3 runs to 12 residues. CDR3: CASSRRPDSYTF. In DNA, the CDR3 is TGTGCCAGCAGCCGACGCCCCGATAGCTACACCTTC.